The 9 T cell receptor beta chains presented below share a single source sample, sequenced in a study of T cell responses to AZD1222 COVID-19 vaccine. Clones were sequenced by immunoSEQ multiplex PCR, and TCRdb holds only the in-frame ones, with some missing. The table shows about 110,000 clones, with 90% to 95% occurring only once. Sequencing used peripheral blood, obtained on day 0 of AZD1222 vaccination. The origin of the receptors is an adult in good health.

The gene calls are TRBV9 and TRBJ1-1; D is perhaps TRBD1 (6 bases). The ends were cut back, 0 bases at V and 5 bases at J, with 14 bases in the middle. CDR1 is SGDLS and CDR2 is YYNGEE in the germline V gene. CDR3 length: 15 residues. DNA of the CDR3: TGTGCCAGCAGCGTAGATGGGGGGCTAGGGACTGAAGCTTTCTTT. Translating it yields CASSVDGGLGTEAFF.

The chain recombines TRBV18 with TRBJ1-5, with 7 bases matching TRBD1. This CDR3 has 15 residues. V dropped 1 base and J dropped 2; count of bases not matched to a gene: 2. Germline V CDR1 and CDR2: KGHSH, LQKENI. The CDR3 here is CASSPQGARNQPQHF. The CDR3 DNA follows: TGTGCCAGCTCACCACAGGGGGCCCGCAATCAGCCCCAGCATTTT.

The chain employs TRBV2 and TRBJ1-2; 8 nucleotides line up with TRBD1. After removal of 3 bases from V and 7 bases from J, the junction contained 4 bases not matched to a gene. The germline V gene has CDR1 SNHLY and CDR2 FYNNEI. The CDR3 loop spans 13 amino acids. CDR3 bases: TGTGCCAGCAGTGATGACAGGGGAGCTGGCTACACCTTC. Translated: CASSDDRGAGYTF.

The rearrangement links TRBV10-1 to TRBJ1-4; 7 bases are shared with TRBD1. Germline CDR1 reads WNHNN; CDR2 reads SYGVQD (reference sequence). The CDR3 extends over 16 amino acids. Trimming removed 7 bases from V and 8 bases from J; junction bases left unmatched: 16. The CDR3 protein is CASILTGLGRSEKLFF. CDR3 nucleotides: TGCGCCAGCATTCTGACAGGGCTAGGCCGCTCGGAAAAACTGTTTTTT.

The chain recombines TRBV7-6 with TRBJ1-4; D not resolved. CDR1 SGHVS and CDR2 FNYEAQ come from the germline V gene. The CDR3 runs 16 residues. Trimming took off 1 base at V and 3 bases at J, with 12 bases between the two ends. CDR3 residues: CASSLVGVRANEKLFF. The DNA for the CDR3 is TGTGCCAGCAGCTTAGTCGGGGTTCGGGCTAATGAAAAACTGTTTTTT. Looking up the rest from reference TRBV7-6 and TRBJ1-4 gives the full variable domain: GAGVSQSPRYKVTKRGQDVALRCDPISGHVSLYWYRQALGQGPEFLTYFNYEAQQDKSGLPNDRFSAERPEGSISTLTIQRTEQRDSAMYRCASSLVGVRANEKLFFGSGTQLSVL.

The V and J genes are TRBV7-2 and TRBJ1-1; TRBD1 is a possible D gene (6 bases). Germline CDR1 SGHTA, CDR2 FQGNSA. Trimming pared 0 bases from V and 8 bases from J, leaving 10 bases between. The CDR3 is made up of 13 amino acids. The CDR3 DNA reads TGTGCCAGCAGCTTAGCCAGGGGATACGAAGCTTTCTTT. As protein: CASSLARGYEAFF.

The rearrangement joins TRBV7-3 to TRBJ1-1, with 8 bases fitting TRBD1. Germline V gene data show CDR1 as SGHTA and CDR2 as FQGTGA. V lost 1 base, J lost 5 bases, and 3 bases stayed unmatched. This CDR3 has 14 amino acids. CDR3: CASSLNQGATEAFF. DNA for the CDR3: TGTGCCAGCAGCTTAAACCAGGGGGCGACTGAAGCTTTCTTT.

The chain joins TRBV27 to TRBJ2-3; D possibly corresponds to TRBD2 (7 bases). The CDR3 is made up of 14 amino acids. Per the germline V gene, CDR1 is MNHEY and CDR2 is SMNVEV (reference sequence). V lost 2 bases and J 9 bases, leaving 15 bases between the germline ends. CDR3 bases: TGTGCCAGCAGTTTAGTGGGCGGGGGACAAACGCAGTATTTT. Translated, it gives CASSLVGGGQTQYF.

The chain's CDR3 is CASSDRTGGSPLHF. CDR3 bases: TGCGCCAGCAGCGATCGGACAGGGGGTTCACCCCTCCACTTT. The genes are TRBV5-1 and TRBJ1-6, with TRBD1 matching 10 bases. The CDR3 has 14 residues. Germline V gene lookup returns CDR1 SGHRS and CDR2 YFSETQ. V dropped 4 bases and J dropped 9; count of bases not matched to a gene: 4.